Listed below are T cell receptor beta chains from one sample, sequenced in a study of cytomegalovirus exposure and HLA in healthy donors. Only in-frame clones appear in the TCRdb table, and some are missing; sequencing was by immunoSEQ multiplex PCR. This table holds approximately 100,000 clones, around two thirds found once. The sample taken for sequencing was PBMCs. Receptor source: a human donor in good health. The CDR3 runs from the conserved cysteine through the conserved F or W. The D gene is left open where the match is weak. Size is stated for part of the rows, as once, few or many counts, or as a class when the clone is expanded.

clone_size: once
d_call: TRBD2
j_call: TRBJ2-1
v_call: TRBV10-1
cdr3_aa: CASSDRGLAGDNEQFF
cdr3_nt: TGCGCCAGCAGTGACCGGGGACTAGCGGGAGACAATGAGCAGTTCTTC

clone_size: -
d_call: -
j_call: TRBJ1-1
v_call: TRBV19
cdr3_aa: CASKSGAREAFF
cdr3_nt: TGTGCCAGTAAGAGCGGGGCACGGGAGGCTTTCTTT

clone_size: -
d_call: TRBD1
j_call: TRBJ1-1
v_call: TRBV2
cdr3_aa: CASNRIRQGGNTEAFF
cdr3_nt: TGTGCCAGCAACCGAATTAGACAGGGAGGGAACACTGAAGCTTTCTTT

clone_size: -
d_call: -
j_call: TRBJ1-6
v_call: TRBV19
cdr3_aa: CASSSVALNSPLHF
cdr3_nt: TGTGCCAGTAGTTCGGTCGCGTTGAATTCACCCCTCCACTTT

clone_size: few
d_call: TRBD1
j_call: TRBJ1-4
v_call: TRBV29-1
cdr3_aa: CSVTTGAEKLFF
cdr3_nt: TGCAGCGTAACTACAGGGGCGGAAAAACTGTTTTTT

clone_size: -
d_call: -
j_call: TRBJ1-5
v_call: TRBV6-1
cdr3_aa: CASSLTGPQPQHF
cdr3_nt: TGTGCCAGCAGCCTGACAGGTCCTCAGCCCCAGCATTTT

clone_size: -
d_call: -
j_call: TRBJ1-6
v_call: TRBV7-9
cdr3_aa: CASSEGSSYNSPLHF
cdr3_nt: TGTGCCAGCAGCGAAGGGAGCTCCTATAATTCACCCCTCCACTTT

clone_size: -
d_call: -
j_call: TRBJ1-1
v_call: TRBV2
cdr3_aa: CASSQGSTGNTEAFF
cdr3_nt: TGTGCCAGCAGCCAAGGATCGACAGGGAACACTGAAGCTTTCTTT

clone_size: -
d_call: TRBD1
j_call: TRBJ1-2
v_call: TRBV5-1
cdr3_aa: CASSPGQGYGYTF
cdr3_nt: TGCGCCAGCAGCCCCGGACAGGGCTATGGCTACACCTTC

clone_size: -
d_call: TRBD1
j_call: TRBJ2-2
v_call: TRBV19
cdr3_aa: CASIRTGLTGELFF
cdr3_nt: TGTGCCAGTATAAGGACAGGGCTTACCGGGGAGCTGTTTTTT

clone_size: -
d_call: -
j_call: TRBJ1-5
v_call: TRBV30
cdr3_aa: CAWSQGQPQHF
cdr3_nt: TGTGCCTGGAGCCAGGGGCAGCCCCAGCATTTT

clone_size: few
d_call: -
j_call: TRBJ1-5
v_call: TRBV23-1
cdr3_aa: CASSHRVPHQPQHF
cdr3_nt: TGCGCCAGCAGCCACAGGGTCCCTCATCAGCCCCAGCATTTT

clone_size: -
d_call: -
j_call: TRBJ1-5
v_call: TRBV19
cdr3_aa: CASSKTGLNQPQHF
cdr3_nt: TGTGCCAGTAGTAAGACAGGCCTTAATCAGCCCCAGCATTTT

clone_size: -
d_call: -
j_call: TRBJ1-6
v_call: TRBV30
cdr3_aa: CAWTFNNSPLHF
cdr3_nt: TGTGCCTGGACGTTTAATAATTCACCCCTCCACTTT

clone_size: -
d_call: TRBD1
j_call: TRBJ1-4
v_call: TRBV5-1
cdr3_aa: CASSSTGTGKATNEKLFF
cdr3_nt: TGCGCCAGCAGCTCAACCGGGACAGGGAAAGCAACTAATGAAAAACTGTTTTTT

clone_size: -
d_call: -
j_call: TRBJ1-5
v_call: TRBV15
cdr3_aa: CAHQQSEPGYSNQPQHF
cdr3_nt: TGTGCCCACCAGCAGAGCGAACCGGGATATAGCAATCAGCCCCAGCATTTT

clone_size: once
d_call: -
j_call: TRBJ1-1
v_call: TRBV30
cdr3_aa: CAWSGPLPGEAFF
cdr3_nt: TGTGCCTGGAGTGGACCATTACCAGGTGAAGCTTTCTTT

clone_size: -
d_call: TRBD1
j_call: TRBJ2-3
v_call: TRBV29-1
cdr3_aa: CSSTGTESTDTQYF
cdr3_nt: TGCAGCTCCACCGGGACAGAGTCCACAGATACGCAGTATTTT